This TCR beta chain was observed in a study of CD8 T cells in Susac syndrome (dated by TCRdb to the late 2010s). In the study overall: Whether CD8+ T cell activation and differentiation in Susac syndrome was antigen driven was tested using repertoire sequencing. Clonality of the CD8+ T cell repertoire was compared between roughly eleven healthy donors, approximately 14 Susac syndrome patients and roughly 15 multiple sclerosis patients. Here is what the overall study found, with its caveats: The study acknowledged that relatively few individuals were included in the TCR sequencing and HLA analysis.

The germline V gene gives CDR1 as SNHLY and CDR2 as FYNNEI. V gives up 3 bases and J gives up 7 bases, and the segment between their germline ends measures 16 bases. Including cysteine and phenylalanine, the CDR3 has 15 amino acids. Only CDR3 DNA is held: 45 bases, read in frame from base 1. RNA was extracted with the RNeasy kit and roughly 0.5 to 1 ug was reverse transcribed using random hexamers. TCR beta CDR3 regions were amplified with the immunoSEQ multiplex PCR assay covering 54 Vbeta and 13 Jbeta segments. Bias from PCR amplification was corrected by using a synthetic template baseline for primer optimization and for computational correction. Per the source publication's procedure: Reads were annotated to V, D and J genes per IMGT and analyzed with immunoSEQ Analyzer, keeping only productive sequences. To calculate clonality, Shannon entropy was normalized by log2 of the number of productive unique sequences and then subtracted from one. For each patient and control, public and private clones were evaluated within the 100 most prevalent clones. Clones were defined as Susac-specific if absent from the healthy and MS cohorts, from under 1,200 published viral clones and from other ImmuneACCESS disease sequences. Using fastp at Q25 and MiXCR, TCRdb reprocessed the public reads and kept productive beta chains. Every CDR3 protein is listed once, alongside the most common genes and DNA of its rows. The V and J calls reflect TCRdb's pipeline rather than the authors' work. Here the sample has about 280,000 distinct CDR3 sequences; about 88% occur a single time. The ten top clones hold approximately 0.11% of the sample.

High-throughput TCR beta sequencing profiled peripheral blood CD8+ and CD4+ T cells from healthy donors, Susac syndrome patients and multiple sclerosis patients. The multiple sclerosis controls were treatment-naive patients whose relapsing-remitting disease, either stable or active, fulfilled the revised McDonald criteria. Bulk CD8+ and CD4+ T cells were purified by magnetic negative isolation, while CD8+ TEMRA cells were enriched using FACS. Blood was collected in EDTA tubes and processed within 24 hours, with PBMCs isolated through density gradient centrifugation. PBMCs intended for TCR sequencing were frozen in liquid nitrogen and were later thawed in a 37 degrees C water bath. A purity of at least 90% was achieved for sorted or isolated CD4+, CD8+ and CD8+ TEMRA cells. In the case of this clonotype: Its antigen remains undetermined. Qualities for individual bases were not recorded, and no much larger clone is one base off.

The sequence derives from a human donor with multiple sclerosis. Here the chain combines TRBV2 and TRBJ2-1, with the D segment possibly TRBD1 or TRBD2, each aligning over 5 bases. Sequencing was carried out using CD8+ T cells from PBMCs. The CDR3 reads as follows: CASSDDRGSGNEQFF. The nucleotide sequence is given as TGTGCCAGCAGTGATGATCGGGGCTCCGGGAATGAGCAGTTCTTC.